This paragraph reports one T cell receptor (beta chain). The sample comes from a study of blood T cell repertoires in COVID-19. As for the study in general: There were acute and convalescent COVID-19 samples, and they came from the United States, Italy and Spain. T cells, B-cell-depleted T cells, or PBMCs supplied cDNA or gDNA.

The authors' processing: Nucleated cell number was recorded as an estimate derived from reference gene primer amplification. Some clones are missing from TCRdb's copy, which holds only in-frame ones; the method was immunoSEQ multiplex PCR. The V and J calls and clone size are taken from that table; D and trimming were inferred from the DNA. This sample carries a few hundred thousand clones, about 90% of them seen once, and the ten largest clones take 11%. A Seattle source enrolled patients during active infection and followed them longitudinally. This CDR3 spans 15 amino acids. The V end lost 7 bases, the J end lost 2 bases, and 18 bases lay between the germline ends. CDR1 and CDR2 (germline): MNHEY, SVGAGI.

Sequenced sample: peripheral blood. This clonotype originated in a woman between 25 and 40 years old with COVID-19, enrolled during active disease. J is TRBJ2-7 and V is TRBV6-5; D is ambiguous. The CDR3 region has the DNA TGTGCCAGCATATCTCTCCCGACTGGAACCTACGAGCAGTACTTC. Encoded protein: CASISLPTGTYEQYF.